These 12 T cell receptor beta chains share one sample of origin, sequenced in a study of OX40 agonist ivuxolimab in advanced cancers. The library relied on the immunoSEQ multiplex PCR assay. The source is immuneACCESS, and TCRdb retained only in-frame sequences with V and J called. Part of the clones is not carried over; for the studies checked, unresolved V genes explain less than half of this, and the remainder is unexplained. The sample profile shows about 110,000 clones; approximately 90% of them were found once. The ten largest clones add up to about 1.2% of the sample. The source was CD4+ or CD8+ T cells sorted from blood, collected in a trial of the OX40 agonist ivuxolimab. The receptor set was obtained from an adult with an advanced solid tumor such as melanoma, head and neck, liver or kidney cancer.

This chain uses TRBV28 with TRBJ2-2; D may be TRBD1 (6 bases). CDR3 length equals 15 residues. Per the germline V gene, CDR1 is MDHEN and CDR2 is SYDVKM. Trimming cost V 7 bases and J 5 bases, with 17 bases left between them. The CDR3 region is CASTGLGASTGELFF. The CDR3 nucleotides are TGTGCCAGCACCGGCCTGGGGGCTTCGACCGGGGAGCTGTTTTTT.

The chain employs TRBV30 and TRBJ2-2, with 10 positions matching TRBD1. The CDR3 is 15 amino acids. In germline, CDR1 is GTSNPN, CDR2 SVGIG (reference sequence). With 3 bases clipped from V and 2 bases from J, the junction kept 3 bases outside the gene matches. CDR3 DNA: TGTGCCTGGAGAGGGGACAGGGGAAACACCGGGGAGCTGTTTTTT. Its protein is CAWRGDRGNTGELFF. Filled out from reference TRBV30 and TRBJ2-2, the complete variable domain reads SQTIHQWPATLVQPVGSPLSLECTVEGTSNPNLYWYRQAAGRGLQLLFYSVGIGQISSEVPQNLSASRPQDRQFILSSKKLLLSDSGFYLCAWRGDRGNTGELFFGEGSRLTVL.

V and J are TRBV18 and TRBJ1-1, with 10 bases identical to TRBD1. Per germline, CDR1 KGHSH and CDR2 LQKENI. Germline trimming cut 7 bases from V and 11 bases from J; bases unmatched to any gene: 10. The CDR3 totals 13 residues. As DNA, the CDR3 is TGTGCCAGCTATTCAAACCGGGACAGGGGTGCTTTCTTT. It is translated as CASYSNRDRGAFF.

The chain couples TRBV2 to TRBJ2-3; TRBD2 agrees at 8 bases. There are 14 residues in the CDR3. V lost 2 bases, J lost 5 bases, and 3 bases stayed unmatched. Germline values: CDR1 SNHLY, CDR2 FYNNEI. CDR3 nucleotide sequence: TGTGCCAGCAGTGAAAGCCTAGCGGGAGATACGCAGTATTTT. Encoded protein: CASSESLAGDTQYF.

V usage is TRBV19 and J usage is TRBJ1-2, with TRBD1 matching 11 bases. V was clipped by 8 bases and J by 3 bases; unmatched bases: 8. This CDR3 has 15 residues. Germline V gene data show CDR1 as LNHDA and CDR2 as SQIVND (reference sequence). CDR3 region: CASQRTGGFDYGYTF. In DNA form, the CDR3 reads TGTGCCAGTCAAAGGACAGGGGGCTTTGACTATGGCTACACCTTC.

This chain uses TRBV18 with TRBJ1-5; maybe TRBD1 (6 bases). This CDR3 region has 15 residues. Trimming left V 4 bases short and J 2 bases short, with 12 bases between. Germline-derived CDR1 and CDR2 are KGHSH and LQKENI. Written as DNA, the CDR3 is TGTGCCAGCTCACAACTACAGGGTCGCAATCAGCCCCAGCATTTT. Residues: CASSQLQGRNQPQHF.

The chain has TRBV5-4 and TRBJ2-1; TRBD2 agrees at 11 bases. Trimming removed 7 bases from V and 7 bases from J; junction bases left unmatched: 10. The CDR3 runs to 15 residues. Germline values: CDR1 SGHNT, CDR2 YYREEE (reference sequence). The CDR3 sequence is CASVKGLAGGNEQFF. CDR3 nucleotides: TGTGCCAGCGTCAAGGGGCTAGCGGGAGGTAATGAGCAGTTCTTC.

The chain is built from TRBV7-3 and TRBJ2-3; the match to TRBD1 covers 9 bases. V shed 5 bases, J shed 4 bases, and the junction held 7 bases outside the gene matches. Germline V CDR1 and CDR2: SGHTA, FQGTGA. The CDR3 runs to 15 residues. The CDR3 nucleotides read TGTGCCAGCAGCCGAGGGACAGGGATGGCAGATACGCAGTATTTT. As protein: CASSRGTGMADTQYF.

This sequence joins TRBV6-1 and TRBJ2-7; D gene uncertain. The CDR3 has 12 amino acids. Germline V lookup: CDR1 MNHNS, CDR2 SASEGT. Between the trimmed V and J ends, which lost 7 bases and 4 bases, there was a span of 11 bases. This CDR3 reads CASTTFWYEQYF. The CDR3 nucleotides read TGTGCCAGCACCACCTTTTGGTACGAGCAGTACTTC.

The rearrangement links TRBV28 to TRBJ1-2; D possibly corresponds to TRBD1 (5 bases). Germline values: CDR1 MDHEN, CDR2 SYDVKM. Trimming left V 7 bases short and J 8 bases short, with 20 bases between. The CDR3 loop spans 14 amino acids. The CDR3, as DNA: TGTGCCAGCACCCTCCAACAGGAAGCATTAGGCTACACCTTC. Its protein product is CASTLQQEALGYTF.

The DNA for the CDR3 is TGCGCCAGCAGCTTGCCCTACCCTGACGACAGGGATTATGGCTACACCTTC. Residues: CASSLPYPDDRDYGYTF. The chain recombines TRBV5-1 with TRBJ1-2; the match to TRBD1 covers 7 bases. CDR1 and CDR2 from the germline V gene are SGHRS and YFSETQ. The CDR3 consists of 17 residues. The trim removed 1 base at V and 5 bases at J, leaving 14 bases unmatched.

The chain couples TRBV10-2 to TRBJ2-7, with D hard to call. This CDR3 spans 16 amino acids. Germline V CDR1 and CDR2: WSHSY, SAAADI. V lost 3 bases, J lost 4 bases, and 19 bases lay in between. The CDR3 here is CASSDGQRAPLYEQYF. In DNA, the CDR3 is TGCGCCAGCAGTGACGGGCAGCGCGCTCCCCTTTACGAGCAGTACTTC.